The clone carrying this T cell receptor beta chain occurred many times. The data originate from a study of blood T cells in healthy people across ages. With a J-beta primer mix and a sample-barcoded 5' primer, a second PCR ran about 7 to 11 cycles. TCRdb fed the 5' RACE reads into MiXCR, producing one record per CDR3 protein. The table has 650,000 to 700,000 distinct CDR3 sequences, approximately 29% seen once. Trimming removed 3 bases from V and 2 bases from J, with 13 bases in between. This CDR3 has 15 amino acids. Germline lookup yields CDR1 LGHDT and CDR2 YNNKEL (reference sequence). This receptor was obtained from a woman of 80 years or more in good health. Sequencing input: blood. The gene calls are TRBV3-1 and TRBJ2-5, with a weak D call TRBD1 (6 bases). CDR3 residues: CASSQAGQSQETQYF. The CDR3 DNA follows: TGTGCCAGCAGCCAGGCAGGACAGTCTCAAGAGACCCAGTACTTC.